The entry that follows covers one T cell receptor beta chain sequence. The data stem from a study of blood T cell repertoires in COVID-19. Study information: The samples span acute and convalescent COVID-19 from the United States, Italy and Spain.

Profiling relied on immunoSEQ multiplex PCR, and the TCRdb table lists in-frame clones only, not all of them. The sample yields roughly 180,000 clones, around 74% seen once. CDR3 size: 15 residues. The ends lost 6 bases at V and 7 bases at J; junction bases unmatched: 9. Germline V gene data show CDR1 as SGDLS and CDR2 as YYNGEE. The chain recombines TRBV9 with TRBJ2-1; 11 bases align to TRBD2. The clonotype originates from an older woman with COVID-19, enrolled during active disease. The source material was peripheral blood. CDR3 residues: CASTQLAGVKNEQFF. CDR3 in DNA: TGTGCCAGCACCCAACTAGCGGGGGTGAAAAATGAGCAGTTCTTC.